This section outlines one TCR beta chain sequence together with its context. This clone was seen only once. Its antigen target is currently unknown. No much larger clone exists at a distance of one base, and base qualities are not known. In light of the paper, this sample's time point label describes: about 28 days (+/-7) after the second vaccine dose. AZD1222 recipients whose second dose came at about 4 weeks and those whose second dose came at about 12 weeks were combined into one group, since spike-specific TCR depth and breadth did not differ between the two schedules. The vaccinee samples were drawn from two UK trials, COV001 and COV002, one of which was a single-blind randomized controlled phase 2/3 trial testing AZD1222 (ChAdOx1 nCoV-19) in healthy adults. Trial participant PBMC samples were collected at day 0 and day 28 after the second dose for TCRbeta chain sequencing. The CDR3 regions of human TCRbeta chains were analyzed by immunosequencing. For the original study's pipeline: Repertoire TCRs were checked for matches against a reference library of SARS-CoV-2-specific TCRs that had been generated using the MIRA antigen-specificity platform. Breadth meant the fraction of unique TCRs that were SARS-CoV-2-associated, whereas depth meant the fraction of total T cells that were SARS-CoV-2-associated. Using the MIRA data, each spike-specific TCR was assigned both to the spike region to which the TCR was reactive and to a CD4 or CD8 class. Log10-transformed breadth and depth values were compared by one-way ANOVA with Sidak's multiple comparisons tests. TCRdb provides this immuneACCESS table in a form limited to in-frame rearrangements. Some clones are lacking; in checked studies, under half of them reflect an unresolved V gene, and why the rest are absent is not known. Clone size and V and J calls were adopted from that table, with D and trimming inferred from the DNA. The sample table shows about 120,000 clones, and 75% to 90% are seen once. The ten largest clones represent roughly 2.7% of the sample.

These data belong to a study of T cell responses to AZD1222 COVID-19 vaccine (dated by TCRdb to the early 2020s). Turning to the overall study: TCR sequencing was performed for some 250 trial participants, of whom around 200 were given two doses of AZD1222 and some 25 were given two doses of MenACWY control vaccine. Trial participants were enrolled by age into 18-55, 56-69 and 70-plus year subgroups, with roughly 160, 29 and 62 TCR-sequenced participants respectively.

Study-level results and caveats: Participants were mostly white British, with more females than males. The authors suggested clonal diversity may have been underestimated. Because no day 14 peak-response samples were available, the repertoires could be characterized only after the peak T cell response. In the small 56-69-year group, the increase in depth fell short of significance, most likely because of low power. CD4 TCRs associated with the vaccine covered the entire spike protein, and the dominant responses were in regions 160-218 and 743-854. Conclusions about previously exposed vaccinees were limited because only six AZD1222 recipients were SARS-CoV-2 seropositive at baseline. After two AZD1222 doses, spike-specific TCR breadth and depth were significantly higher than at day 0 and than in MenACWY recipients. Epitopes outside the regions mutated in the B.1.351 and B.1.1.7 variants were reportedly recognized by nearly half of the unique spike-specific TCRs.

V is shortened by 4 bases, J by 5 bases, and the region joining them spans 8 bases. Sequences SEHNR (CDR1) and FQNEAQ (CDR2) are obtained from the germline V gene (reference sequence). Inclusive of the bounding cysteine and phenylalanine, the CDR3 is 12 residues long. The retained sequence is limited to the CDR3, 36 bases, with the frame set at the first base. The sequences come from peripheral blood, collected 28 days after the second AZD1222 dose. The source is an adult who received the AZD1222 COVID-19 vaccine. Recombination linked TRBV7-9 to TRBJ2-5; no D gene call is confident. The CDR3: CASSYGWETQYF. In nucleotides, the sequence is TGTGCCAGCAGCTATGGTTGGGAGACCCAGTACTTC. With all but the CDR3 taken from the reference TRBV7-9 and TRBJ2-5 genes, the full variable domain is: DTGVSQNPRHKITKRGQNVTFRCDPISEHNRLYWYRQTLGQGPEFLTYFQNEAQLEKSRLLSDRFSAERPKGSFSTLEIQRTEQGDSAMYLCASSYGWETQYFGPGTRLLVL.